The 13 T cell receptor beta chains listed next were all sequenced from one sample in a study of blood T cell repertoires in COVID-19. Sequencing used immunoSEQ multiplex PCR; TCRdb keeps in-frame clones, though not all of them. Of 130,000 to 150,000 clones in the sample, approximately 80% are singletons; the top ten hold less than 2.5%. The source material was peripheral blood. These receptors came from a woman aged 55-70 years with acute or convalescent COVID-19.

This sequence joins TRBV5-1 and TRBJ2-5, with TRBD1 matching 7 bases. Germline CDR1 SGHRS, CDR2 YFSETQ. The CDR3 has 15 amino acids. V was pared by 5 bases and J by 0 bases, with 7 bases of the junction left unmatched. CDR3 DNA: TGCGCCAGCAGAACCCACGGGACAGACCAAGAGACCCAGTACTTC. This gives the protein CASRTHGTDQETQYF.

The chain couples TRBV4-2 to TRBJ2-3; 13 nucleotides agree with TRBD2. This CDR3 has 20 amino acids. J was trimmed by 6 bases and V by 4 bases; bases with no gene match: 19. Looked up from germline, CDR1 is LGHNA and CDR2 is YNFKEQ. In nucleotides, the CDR3 is TGTGCCAGCAGCCGTTCCCCGGGACTAGCGGGAAAGGGCTTGCGGGATACGCAGTATTTT. This gives the protein CASSRSPGLAGKGLRDTQYF.

This clone was recorded only once. The chain employs TRBV24-1 and TRBJ2-3; 9 bases fit TRBD1. Trimming cost V 4 bases and J 0 bases; bases outside gene matches: 7. CDR1 is KGHDR, CDR2 SFDVKD, per germline. The CDR3 is 17 amino acids. CDR3 coding DNA: TGTGCCACCAGTGACACCGGGACAGGGACCAGCACAGATACGCAGTATTTT. This encodes CATSDTGTGTSTDTQYF.

The DNA for the CDR3 is TGTGCCAGCAGAGCAGGGTGGAACAATGAAAAACTGTTTTTT. It specifies CASRAGWNNEKLFF. This rearrangement joins TRBV6-5 to TRBJ1-4; possibly TRBD1 for D (5 bases). The CDR3 loop spans 14 amino acids. Trimming stripped 6 bases from V and 5 bases from J, with 13 bases between. Germline CDR1 reads MNHEY; CDR2 reads SVGAGI.

This chain connects TRBV12-3 or TRBV12-4 to TRBJ1-1, with D hard to call. Deletions cut 8 bases from V and 0 bases from J, with 10 bases between. This CDR3 spans 13 amino acids. CDR3 region: CASFWAMNTEAFF. In nucleotides, the CDR3 is TGTGCCAGCTTTTGGGCCATGAACACTGAAGCTTTCTTT.

J is TRBJ1-5 and V is TRBV2; D call uncertain. Between the trimmed V and J ends, which lost 3 bases and 5 bases, there was a span of 11 bases. Germline V gene lookup returns CDR1 SNHLY and CDR2 FYNNEI. The CDR3 has 14 amino acids. This chain's CDR3 is CASSDGQLYQPQHF. CDR3 nucleotide sequence: TGTGCCAGCAGTGATGGGCAGCTGTATCAGCCCCAGCATTTT.

This clone appeared once. The V and J genes are TRBV5-1 and TRBJ2-2; D is unresolved. V lost 5 bases to trimming and J lost 5 bases, with 16 bases between them. CDR3 length equals 15 residues. CDR1 SGHRS and CDR2 YFSETQ come from the germline V gene. The CDR3 DNA reads as TGCGCCAGCAGTCCCAGTGTCGCCGGGACCGGGGAGCTGTTTTTT. Its protein product is CASSPSVAGTGELFF.

The chain couples TRBV7-9 to TRBJ2-7; 8 bases fit TRBD2. Germline values: CDR1 SEHNR, CDR2 FQNEAQ (reference sequence). The CDR3 runs 14 residues. J was trimmed by 3 bases and V by 1 base; bases with no gene match: 2. The CDR3 is CASSLGLAGYEQYF. The CDR3 DNA reads as TGTGCCAGCAGCTTAGGTCTAGCGGGCTACGAGCAGTACTTC.

The genes are TRBV2 and TRBJ2-7, with 14 bases matching TRBD2. The CDR3 has 15 residues. Germline V gene data show CDR1 as SNHLY and CDR2 as FYNNEI. Trimming removed 10 bases from V and 3 bases from J; junction bases left unmatched: 8. The chain's CDR3 is CATVPGLAGVYEQYF. The CDR3 region has the DNA TGTGCCACAGTCCCGGGACTAGCGGGGGTCTACGAGCAGTACTTC.

V and J are TRBV18 and TRBJ1-3; a possible D gene is TRBD1 (6 bases). Trimming pared 3 bases from V and 2 bases from J, leaving 11 bases between. Germline-derived CDR1 and CDR2 are KGHSH and LQKENI. This CDR3 comprises 15 residues. The CDR3 coding sequence is TGTGCCAGCTCACCCCAGGGGAACACTGGAAACACCATATATTTT. Its translation: CASSPQGNTGNTIYF.

The chain links TRBV15 to TRBJ2-2; 8 positions match TRBD1. The CDR3 runs to 18 residues. Per germline, CDR1 LNHNV and CDR2 YYDKDF (reference sequence). Losses at the gene ends were 2 bases for V and 5 bases for J; bases not matched to a gene: 13. The DNA for the CDR3 is TGTGCCACCAGCAGAATGTTACGGGACAGGTCAACGACCGGGGAGCTGTTTTTT. Protein: CATSRMLRDRSTTGELFF.

The V call is TRBV4-2, the J call TRBJ2-7; 10 nucleotides line up with TRBD2. CDR1 is LGHNA and CDR2 is YNFKEQ in the germline V gene. This CDR3 has 16 amino acids. The V segment lost 1 base and the J segment 3 bases; nucleotides outside the gene matches: 6. The CDR3 nucleotides are TGTGCCAGCAGCCAAGGACTAGCGGGCCTCCTCTACGAGCAGTACTTC. Amino acid sequence: CASSQGLAGLLYEQYF.

This clone appeared a few times. V usage is TRBV10-1 and J usage is TRBJ1-1, with D tentatively TRBD1 (6 bases). This CDR3 has 14 amino acids. CDR1 and CDR2 from the germline V gene are WNHNN and SYGVQD (reference sequence). Deletions cut 0 bases from V and 1 base from J, with 6 bases between. The CDR3 coding sequence is TGCGCCAGCAGTGAGTCACAGGGGAACACTGAAGCTTTCTTT. Translation gives CASSESQGNTEAFF.